This T cell receptor beta chain was documented in a study of siplizumab effects on memory and regulatory T cells. Only one count was recorded for this clone. The CDR3 totals 13 residues. The V segment lost 5 bases and the J segment 6 bases; nucleotides outside the gene matches: 10. The germline gives CDR1 SQVTM, CDR2 ANQGSEA. Assay: immunoSEQ multiplex PCR; the TCRdb copy retains only in-frame clones and omits some. Of about 98,000 clones in the sample, 92% are singletons; the top ten hold roughly 1%. Sequenced: CD4+ T cells sorted from blood. The receptor was isolated from a human donor in good health. This sequence joins TRBV29-1 and TRBJ2-7; 7 bases map to TRBD2. The CDR3 nucleotides read TGCAGCGTTTCACTAGCGATGGACTCCGAGCAGTACTTC. Translation gives CSVSLAMDSEQYF.